A single sample gave rise to the 8 T cell receptor beta chains below, sequenced in a study of identical twins' blood T cells. TCRdb processed the 5' RACE reads anew with MiXCR; each CDR3 protein has one entry. The repertoire includes roughly 340,000 distinct CDR3 sequences, approximately 30% of them detected once, and roughly 5.5% sits in the top ten. The sequenced material came from PBMCs. The receptors were sampled from a woman aged 18-49 years in good health.

The chain combines TRBV4-2 with TRBJ2-3, with a possible D match to TRBD2 (6 bases). The V gene lost 1 base and the J gene lost 10 bases, with 12 bases spanning the gap. CDR3 length: 13 amino acids. CDR1 and CDR2 (germline): LGHNA, YNFKEQ. This CDR3 reads CASSQGREAAQYF. The CDR3 DNA sequence: TGTGCCAGCAGCCAAGGCAGGGAGGCAGCGCAGTATTTT.

In this sample, this clonotype turned up many times. The chain links TRBV5-1 to TRBJ1-1; 9 positions agree with TRBD1. J was trimmed by 0 bases and V by 4 bases; bases with no gene match: 4. The CDR3 is 15 amino acids. CDR1 is SGHRS, CDR2 YFSETQ, per germline. The CDR3 sequence is CASSPDRGLNTEAFF. CDR3 coding DNA: TGCGCCAGCAGCCCCGACAGGGGGTTGAACACTGAAGCTTTCTTT.

The chain carries TRBV6-5 and TRBJ1-3, with no clear D. V was pared by 5 bases and J by 0 bases, with 5 bases between. The germline V gene encodes CDR1 MNHEY and CDR2 SVGAGI. This CDR3 is built from 13 residues. The CDR3 DNA reads TGTGCCAGCAGTGAAGCCTCTGGAAACACCATATATTTT. Its translation: CASSEASGNTIYF.

V gene TRBV5-1 combines with J gene TRBJ2-7, with D perhaps matching TRBD1 or TRBD2 (5 bases each). The CDR3 covers 15 residues. CDR1 and CDR2 from the germline V gene are SGHRS and YFSETQ. V was cut by 4 bases and J by 2 bases, with 16 bases left in between. The CDR3 loop is CASSPLGASTYEQYF. The CDR3 nucleotides read TGCGCCAGCAGCCCCCTCGGGGCCTCTACCTACGAGCAGTACTTC.

Note on this clonotype: With a much larger clone just one base away, this may be a read error. V and J are TRBV10-2 and TRBJ2-1; D is possibly TRBD1 or TRBD2 (5 bases each). In germline, CDR1 is WSHSY, CDR2 SAAADI. This CDR3 contains 15 residues. CDR3 amino acids: CASRPGRSSYNEHFF. The CDR3 DNA is TGCGCCAGCAGGCCGGGGCGGAGCTCCTACAATGAGCATTTCTTC.

Remarks on this clonotype: A much larger clone is a single base away; this may be a read error. The V call is TRBV29-1, the J call TRBJ2-1; 7 nucleotides align to TRBD1. Germline assignment: CDR1 SQVTM and CDR2 ANQGSEA. This CDR3 spans 11 amino acids. With 7 bases clipped from V and 12 bases from J, the junction kept 9 bases outside the gene matches. The CDR3 reads CSAKTGDGQFF. The CDR3 DNA sequence: TGCAGCGCTAAAACAGGGGATGGGCAGTTCTTC.

This chain uses TRBV28 with TRBJ1-5, with unresolved D. Germline CDR1 MDHEN, CDR2 SYDVKM. This CDR3 contains 10 residues. The V end was cut by 2 bases, the J end by 7 bases, with 0 bases between. The CDR3 DNA sequence: TGTGCCAGCAGTTTACAGCCCCAGCATTTT. Translation gives CASSLQPQHF.

The chain is built from TRBV20-1 and TRBJ2-2; no clear D. V lost 1 base and J 0 bases, leaving 12 bases between the germline ends. The V gene's germline CDR1 is DFQATT and CDR2 SNEGSKA (reference sequence). The CDR3 is made up of 16 amino acids. The CDR3 DNA is TGCAGTGCTAGAGCGCCTGGCAGAACGAACACCGGGGAGCTGTTTTTT. Protein sequence: CSARAPGRTNTGELFF.